Each of the 17 T cell receptor beta chains below was sequenced from the same sample in a study of blood T cells in healthy people across ages. A second PCR, run for about 7 to 11 cycles, used a sample-barcoded 5' primer plus a J-beta primer mix. TCRdb processed the 5' RACE reads anew with MiXCR; each CDR3 protein has one entry. The repertoire has around 1.5 million distinct CDR3 sequences, roughly 30% of them found once; the top ten carry about 11%. The source material was blood. The receptor source for this set is a woman aged 25 to 45 in good health.

The chain recombines TRBV11-2 with TRBJ2-3; 9 bases fit TRBD2. The CDR3 has 15 residues. Germline V lookup: CDR1 SGHAT, CDR2 FQNNGV. The V and J ends lost 4 bases and 7 bases, in that order; junction bases with no gene match: 9. CDR3 region: CASSSLAGGRHTQYF. CDR3 DNA: TGTGCCAGCAGCTCACTGGCGGGGGGGCGACATACGCAGTATTTT.

This rearrangement joins TRBV7-9 to TRBJ2-5; 7 bases fit TRBD1. CDR1 SEHNR and CDR2 FQNEAQ come from the germline V gene (reference sequence). The CDR3 has 15 residues. V was pared by 0 bases and J by 2 bases, with 3 bases of the junction left unmatched. CDR3 nucleotide sequence: TGTGCCAGCAGCTTAGCCCGGGACAGACAAGAGACCCAGTACTTC. The encoded protein is CASSLARDRQETQYF.

The chain links TRBV5-1 to TRBJ2-1, with 9 bases aligning to TRBD2. V trimming: 3 bases; J trimming: 7 bases; junction bases outside the gene matches: 11. There are 16 residues in the CDR3. Germline-derived CDR1 and CDR2 are SGHRS and YFSETQ. Here the CDR3 reads CASSWALAGTPNEQFF. The CDR3 nucleotides read TGCGCCAGCAGCTGGGCCCTAGCGGGGACTCCTAATGAGCAGTTCTTC.

The chain is built from TRBV18 and TRBJ2-1; D not certain. The CDR3 totals 16 residues. The V gene's germline CDR1 is KGHSH and CDR2 LQKENI. With 0 bases removed from V and 5 bases from J, the gap between germline ends came to 14 bases. The CDR3 region has the DNA TGTGCCAGCTCACCACCGATAACAATCCTGAACAATGAGCAGTTCTTC. This sequence encodes CASSPPITILNNEQFF.

The CDR3 loop reads CASSAKRHAYNEQFF. The CDR3 bases are TGTGCCAGCAGCGCGAAGCGGCACGCCTACAATGAGCAGTTCTTC. The chain has TRBV9 and TRBJ2-1, with a possible D match to TRBD2 (5 bases). The CDR3 has 15 amino acids. Per the germline V gene, CDR1 is SGDLS and CDR2 is YYNGEE. V was trimmed by 3 bases and J by 2 bases, leaving 12 bases between them.

The rearrangement joins TRBV2 to TRBJ2-7; tentatively, D is TRBD1 or TRBD2 (6 bases each). CDR1 and CDR2 (germline): SNHLY, FYNNEI. There are 14 residues in the CDR3. Between the trimmed V and J ends, which lost 5 bases and 7 bases, there was a span of 18 bases. The CDR3 DNA is TGTGCCAGCAGTCTGTCGGGGGCGGGATTAGAGCAGTACTTC. Protein product: CASSLSGAGLEQYF.

This chain joins TRBV4-1 and TRBJ2-3; TRBD2 might be the D (5 bases). The CDR3 loop spans 16 amino acids. Per germline, CDR1 MGHRA and CDR2 YSYEKL. V lost 3 bases and J 4 bases, leaving 17 bases between the germline ends. The CDR3 DNA follows: TGCGCCAGCAGCCACCAAGGAGCTAGCTATCCAGATACGCAGTATTTT. Amino acid sequence: CASSHQGASYPDTQYF.

The chain combines TRBV12-3 or TRBV12-4 with TRBJ2-5; D might be TRBD1 (5 bases). V was shortened by 4 bases and J by 2 bases, with 14 bases between the two germline ends. The CDR3 length is 15 residues. CDR3 in amino acids: CASSSYQDKQETQYF. The CDR3, as DNA: TGTGCCAGCAGTTCATACCAGGACAAGCAAGAGACCCAGTACTTC.

This clonotype was observed at least ten times. The V call is TRBV4-1, the J call TRBJ1-6; D remains ambiguous. The CDR3 is made up of 16 amino acids. Germline CDR1 MGHRA, CDR2 YSYEKL. Deletions cut 2 bases from V and 6 bases from J, with 14 bases between. CDR3 DNA: TGCGCCAGCAGCCAATACGTCGGCGGGTTTAATTCACCCCTCCACTTT. Protein sequence: CASSQYVGGFNSPLHF.

In its sample, this clonotype was seen a few times. The chain links TRBV5-1 to TRBJ1-2; D call uncertain. Germline-derived CDR1 and CDR2 are SGHRS and YFSETQ. This CDR3 region has 15 residues. Trimming stripped 4 bases from V and 4 bases from J, with 17 bases between. CDR3 in DNA: TGCGCCAGCAGCCCGGCGGACGGAACCCTCTATGGCTACACCTTC. Protein: CASSPADGTLYGYTF.

This sequence joins TRBV5-8 and TRBJ2-5; D unresolved. Judging by the DNA end, TRBJ2-7 fits better; the J call may be wrong. The CDR3 is 14 amino acids. Germline assignment: CDR1 SGHTS and CDR2 YDEGEE. The CDR3 region is CASSPLGPVYEQYF. The CDR3 DNA reads as TGTGCCAGCAGCCCTCTGGGCCCCGTCTACGAGCAGTACTTC.

The chain couples TRBV4-1 to TRBJ2-1; D not resolved. The CDR3 totals 14 residues. CDR1 and CDR2 (germline): MGHRA, YSYEKL. Trimming cost V 3 bases and J 10 bases, with 16 bases left between them. CDR3 nucleotides: TGCGCCAGCAGCCAGAGGTCGCAAGTAGGCGAGCAGTTCTTC. Translated: CASSQRSQVGEQFF.

The chain is built from TRBV7-2 and TRBJ2-5, with D unclear. CDR1 and CDR2 from the germline V gene are SGHTA and FQGNSA. V was pared by 3 bases and J by 0 bases, with 8 bases between. This CDR3 contains 14 residues. DNA of the CDR3: TGTGCCAGCAGCTTTTCCTCGTACCAAGAGACCCAGTACTTC. This codes for CASSFSSYQETQYF.

This chain connects TRBV28 to TRBJ2-6; 8 bases are shared with TRBD1. CDR3 length: 16 residues. With 2 bases clipped from V and 2 bases from J, the junction kept 2 bases outside the gene matches. Germline assignment: CDR1 MDHEN and CDR2 SYDVKM. The CDR3 spells CASSLQGAPGANVLTF. In DNA form, the CDR3 reads TGTGCCAGCAGTTTACAGGGGGCGCCTGGGGCCAACGTCCTGACTTTC.

The CDR3 region is CASGGSGRPNTGELFF. CDR3 DNA sequence: TGTGCCAGCGGGGGCAGCGGGAGACCTAACACCGGGGAGCTGTTTTTT. J is TRBJ2-2 and V is TRBV6-1, with 8 bases lining up with TRBD2. This CDR3 contains 16 residues. Germline V CDR1 and CDR2: MNHNS, SASEGT. V lost 8 bases, J lost 2 bases, and 10 bases stayed unmatched.

With regard to this clonotype: One end of the junction fails to match germline, which may point to a read error. The chain uses TRBV15 and TRBJ2-3; possible D gene TRBD1, 5 bases. Germline V gives CDR1 LNHNV, CDR2 YYDKDF (reference sequence). The CDR3 is made up of 16 amino acids. CDR3 amino acids: CATGSPQTEATDTQYF. The CDR3 DNA sequence: TGTGCCACCGGCAGTCCGCAGACAGAGGCCACAGATACGCAGTATTTT.

This clonotype was detected a few times. The chain uses TRBV11-2 and TRBJ1-2; D is perhaps TRBD1 (5 bases). V gave up 1 base and J gave up 4 bases, with 13 bases separating them. The germline V gene encodes CDR1 SGHAT and CDR2 FQNNGV. This CDR3 region has 15 residues. Here the CDR3 reads CASSLAPDTPYGYTF. The CDR3 DNA reads TGTGCCAGCAGCTTAGCCCCGGACACCCCCTATGGCTACACCTTC.